The 27 T cell receptor beta chains presented below share a single source sample, sequenced in a study of Graves' ophthalmopathy and Graves' hyperthyroidism. Amplified TCR beta CDR3 regions were obtained using RNA transcripts as template. HTBI primers served in a first-round RT-PCR, which a second-round multiplex PCR followed. A single record per CDR3 protein comes from TCRdb applying MiXCR to the multiplex PCR reads. The sample includes 450,000 to 600,000 distinct CDR3 sequences, less than 40% of them seen just once. The sequencing sample was made of peripheral blood or thyroid tissue (not recorded which). Receptors originate from an adult man with Graves' hyperthyroidism.

This clonotype has at least ten counts. V is TRBV7-2 and J is TRBJ1-1; perhaps TRBD1 as D (5 bases). The V gene's germline CDR1 is SGHTA and CDR2 FQGNSA. V lost 8 bases and J lost 10, with 20 bases in between. This CDR3 has 13 amino acids. This chain's CDR3 is CASGVLRGGLAFF. The CDR3 DNA reads as TGTGCCAGCGGCGTTCTAAGGGGAGGGTTAGCTTTCTTT. Full variable domain (rest looked up from reference TRBV7-2 and TRBJ1-1): GAGVSQSPSNKVTEKGKDVELRCDPISGHTALYWYRQSLGQGLEFLIYFQGNSAPDKSGLPSDRFSAERTGGSVSTLTIQRTQQEDSAVYLCASGVLRGGLAFFGQGTRLTVV.

The chain is built from TRBV6-6 and TRBJ2-7; 9 bases are shared with TRBD1. Germline-derived CDR1 and CDR2 are MNHNY and SVGAGI (reference sequence). V was pared by 6 bases and J by 1 base, with 10 bases of the junction left unmatched. CDR3 length: 16 residues. CDR3 bases: TGTGCCAGCAGGCCTTCTGCGGGACAGGGTTCCTACGAGCAGTACTTC. As protein: CASRPSAGQGSYEQYF.

The chain combines TRBV12-3 or TRBV12-4 with TRBJ1-4; 8 positions match TRBD1. The CDR3 runs to 15 residues. J gave up 7 bases and V 3 bases, and 7 bases lay outside the gene matches. The CDR3 region has the DNA TGTGCCAGCAGTTTCGGGACAGGCCGGGTTGAAAAACTGTTTTTT. This translates into CASSFGTGRVEKLFF.

The chain has TRBV6-1 and TRBJ1-5, with 7 bases that match TRBD1. The CDR3 spans 13 residues. Germline V gives CDR1 MNHNS, CDR2 SASEGT. V lost 6 bases, J lost 6 bases, and 5 bases stayed unmatched. CDR3 in amino acids: CASSNRGSQPQHF. CDR3 DNA sequence: TGTGCCAGCAGCAACAGGGGTTCTCAGCCCCAGCATTTT.

In its sample, this clonotype was seen a few times. The J gene is TRBJ1-2, the V gene TRBV11-1; TRBD1 matches 9 bases. This CDR3 comprises 11 residues. V dropped 5 bases and J dropped 12; count of bases not matched to a gene: 4. Germline CDR1 reads SGHAT; CDR2 reads FQDESV (reference sequence). The CDR3 is CASSTGQGNTF. CDR3 DNA: TGTGCCAGCAGCACAGGACAGGGGAACACCTTC.

This clonotype was seen ten or more times. V gene TRBV6-5 combines with J gene TRBJ2-2; TRBD1 is a possible D gene (6 bases). V was trimmed by 6 bases and J by 7 bases, leaving 12 bases between them. The length of the CDR3 is 13 residues. Germline V gene data show CDR1 as MNHEY and CDR2 as SVGAGI. The CDR3 DNA sequence: TGTGCCAGCAGGCCGACAGGCCGCGGGGAGCTGTTTTTT. Translating gives CASRPTGRGELFF.

V gene TRBV25-1 combines with J gene TRBJ2-1; 11 nucleotides line up with TRBD2. The junction had 5 bases not matched to a gene; V was cut back by 3 bases and J by 7 bases. CDR3 size: 15 residues. Germline values: CDR1 MGHDK, CDR2 SYGVNS. This CDR3 reads CASSDGLAGFNEQFF. In nucleotides, the CDR3 is TGTGCCAGCAGTGATGGACTAGCGGGCTTTAATGAGCAGTTCTTC.

V gene TRBV10-3 combines with J gene TRBJ2-7, with TRBD2 matching over 9 bases. Germline V gives CDR1 ENHRY, CDR2 SYGVKD. Losses at the gene ends were 5 bases for V and 7 bases for J; bases not matched to a gene: 3. The CDR3 extends over 12 amino acids. This chain's CDR3 is CAISSGGSEQYF. The CDR3 nucleotides are TGTGCCATCAGTAGCGGGGGGAGTGAGCAGTACTTC.

This chain connects TRBV9 to TRBJ1-3; no reliable D call. There are 15 residues in the CDR3. Per the germline V gene, CDR1 is SGDLS and CDR2 is YYNGEE. Trimming shortened V by 3 bases and J by 0 bases, and 10 bases separated the two germline ends. CDR3 region: CASSGKESSGNTIYF. The DNA of the CDR3 is TGTGCCAGCAGCGGGAAGGAAAGCTCTGGAAACACCATATATTTT.

This clonotype was found many times. The J gene is TRBJ2-7, the V gene TRBV20-1; maybe TRBD1 (6 bases). V was shortened by 3 bases and J by 0 bases, with 12 bases between the two germline ends. This CDR3 contains 14 residues. Germline lookup yields CDR1 DFQATT and CDR2 SNEGSKA (reference sequence). CDR3 loop: CSARVGARSYEQYF. DNA of the CDR3: TGCAGTGCTAGGGTGGGGGCCCGCTCCTACGAGCAGTACTTC.

Many counts were recorded for this clonotype. The chain carries TRBV7-9 and TRBJ1-5; D is possibly TRBD1 (6 bases). The CDR3 extends over 17 amino acids. V lost 1 base and J lost 0, with 13 bases in between. The germline gives CDR1 SEHNR, CDR2 FQNEAQ (reference sequence). This chain's CDR3 is CASSLVLRGASNQPQHF. CDR3 bases: TGTGCCAGCAGCTTAGTGTTGCGGGGGGCTAGCAATCAGCCCCAGCATTTT.

The J gene is TRBJ1-4, the V gene TRBV25-1; D is ambiguous. The V end was cut by 4 bases, the J end by 0 bases, with 18 bases between. This CDR3 contains 18 residues. CDR1 is MGHDK, CDR2 SYGVNS, per germline. The CDR3 DNA reads TGTGCCAGCAGTGCTAGAGATAAAGGCAGGTCAACTAATGAAAAACTGTTTTTT. Protein sequence: CASSARDKGRSTNEKLFF.

This clonotype was counted ten times or more. The V gene is TRBV6-5, the J gene TRBJ2-2, with 10 bases lining up with TRBD2. CDR1 and CDR2 from the germline V gene are MNHEY and SVGAGI. This CDR3 is built from 16 residues. Trimming removed 6 bases from V and 2 bases from J; junction bases left unmatched: 6. CDR3 loop: CASRRTSGVNTGELFF. The DNA of the CDR3 is TGTGCCAGCAGGCGAACTAGCGGGGTAAACACCGGGGAGCTGTTTTTT.

The V and J genes are TRBV10-1 and TRBJ2-5, with no clear D. The CDR3 sequence is 13 residues long. V lost 5 bases and J 2 bases, leaving 9 bases between the germline ends. Germline CDR1 is WNHNN and CDR2 is SYGVQD (reference sequence). CDR3 protein: CASSYWQQETQYF. In DNA form, the CDR3 reads TGCGCCAGCAGTTACTGGCAGCAAGAGACCCAGTACTTC.

As for this clonotype: It may be a read error: a sequence one base away is much more abundant. This chain links TRBV15 with TRBJ2-7; 10 nucleotides agree with TRBD1. Unmatched junction bases numbered 12, after V lost 2 bases and J lost 5 bases. Germline CDR1 and CDR2: LNHNV and YYDKDF (reference sequence). CDR3 size: 17 residues. The CDR3 here is CATSRFTGTGAKNEQYF. The CDR3, as DNA: TGTGCCACCAGCAGATTTACCGGGACAGGGGCAAAGAACGAGCAGTACTTC.

The chain is built from TRBV7-9 and TRBJ2-2; a possible D gene is TRBD2 (6 bases). The V gene's germline CDR1 is SEHNR and CDR2 FQNEAQ (reference sequence). V was pared by 1 base and J by 11 bases, with 14 bases between. CDR3 length: 14 residues. The CDR3 DNA is TGTGCCAGCAGCTTAGGACTAGGGAACGATGAGCTGTTTTTT. Translating it yields CASSLGLGNDELFF.

The rearrangement joins TRBV7-2 to TRBJ2-7; TRBD2 matches at 14 bases. Judging by the DNA end, TRBJ2-1 fits better; the J call may be wrong. From germline, CDR1 is SGHTA and CDR2 FQGNSA. CDR3 length: 17 residues. CDR3 sequence (DNA): TGTGCCAGCAGCACGGGACTAGCGGGAGCCTCCTACAATGAGCAGTTCTTC. As protein: CASSTGLAGASYNEQFF.

The rearrangement joins TRBV27 to TRBJ1-1, with D unresolved. V lost 5 bases to trimming and J lost 0 bases, with 13 bases between them. The CDR3 length is 15 residues. Germline CDR1 reads MNHEY; CDR2 reads SMNVEV (reference sequence). The CDR3 loop is CASSPFGVMNTEAFF. The CDR3 DNA reads as TGTGCCAGCAGTCCCTTCGGGGTGATGAACACTGAAGCTTTCTTT.

The CDR3 is CASSLEREKETQHF. The CDR3 coding sequence is TGTGCCAGCAGCTTAGAGCGGGAGAAGGAGACCCAGCATTTT. The chain is built from TRBV7-9 and TRBJ1-5; D remains unclear. The CDR3 length is 14 residues. The ends were cut back, 1 base at V and 11 bases at J, with 15 bases in the middle. Germline loops: CDR1 SEHNR, CDR2 FQNEAQ (reference sequence). Full variable domain (missing parts from reference TRBV7-9 and TRBJ1-5): DTGVSQNPRHKITKRGQNVTFRCDPISEHNRLYWYRQTLGQGPEFLTYFQNEAQLEKSRLLSDRFSAERPKGSFSTLEIQRTEQGDSAMYLCASSLEREKETQHFGDGTRLSIL.

V is TRBV5-1 and J is TRBJ2-7; possibly TRBD1 for D (6 bases). Per germline, CDR1 SGHRS and CDR2 YFSETQ. V lost 1 base to trimming and J lost 5 bases, with 13 bases between them. This CDR3 comprises 14 residues. This CDR3 is CASSLSRGLHEQYF. The CDR3 nucleotides read TGCGCCAGCAGCTTGAGCAGGGGTCTACACGAGCAGTACTTC.

In this sample, this clonotype turned up many times. The rearrangement uses TRBV5-5 and TRBJ2-2, with D unresolved. CDR3 length equals 15 residues. Trimming removed 9 bases at V and 0 bases at J, with 15 bases between. Germline V gene lookup returns CDR1 SGHKS and CDR2 YYEKEE (reference sequence). DNA for the CDR3: TGTGCCACCTCGGATCGGGCGGCGAACACCGGGGAGCTGTTTTTT. Its translation: CATSDRAANTGELFF.

In this sample, this clonotype turned up many times. The V gene is TRBV24-1, the J gene TRBJ2-5, with 10 bases that match TRBD2. The germline V gene has CDR1 KGHDR and CDR2 SFDVKD. The CDR3 is made up of 13 amino acids. V was pared by 9 bases and J by 5 bases, with 5 bases of the junction left unmatched. This CDR3 is CATALAGVETQYF. The CDR3 nucleotides read TGTGCCACCGCTCTAGCGGGGGTGGAGACCCAGTACTTC.

This clonotype was seen ten or more times. V usage is TRBV9 and J usage is TRBJ2-5; TRBD2 might be the D (6 bases). There are 18 residues in the CDR3. The ends were cut back, 1 base at V and 3 bases at J, with 22 bases in the middle. Germline lookup yields CDR1 SGDLS and CDR2 YYNGEE. The CDR3 region has the DNA TGTGCCAGCAGCGTATCCTTGAGTGGCGGGGACCTTAAAGAGACCCAGTACTTC. This sequence encodes CASSVSLSGGDLKETQYF.

There are a few counts of this clonotype. One junction end disagrees with the germline gene, perhaps due to a read error. The rearrangement links TRBV30 to TRBJ1-2; 7 bases are shared with TRBD1. Germline CDR1 is GTSNPN and CDR2 is SVGIG (reference sequence). The CDR3 sequence is 11 residues long. CDR3 nucleotides: TGTGTCTGGAGTGTACTTGACAGGGAGGAGTTC. Residues: CVWSVLDREEF.

This clonotype was recorded many times. This chain links TRBV6-5 with TRBJ2-5; no reliable D call. Trimming shortened V by 8 bases and J by 2 bases, and 9 bases separated the two germline ends. The CDR3 has 12 amino acids. In germline, CDR1 is MNHEY, CDR2 SVGAGI. This CDR3 reads CASVGLQETQYF. Written as DNA, the CDR3 is TGTGCCAGCGTAGGCCTGCAAGAGACCCAGTACTTC.

This clonotype was detected many times. The CDR3 DNA sequence: TGCAGCGTTGAGCGCGGGGGGGCGATAGATACGCAGTATTTT. It encodes CSVERGGAIDTQYF. The chain is built from TRBV29-1 and TRBJ2-3; TRBD2 agrees at 9 bases. Unmatched junction bases numbered 6, after V lost 3 bases and J lost 5 bases. CDR3 size: 14 residues. Per the germline V gene, CDR1 is SQVTM and CDR2 is ANQGSEA.

This clonotype was seen ten or more times. The rearrangement joins TRBV29-1 to TRBJ1-1; D possibly corresponds to TRBD1 (6 bases). Germline V gene data show CDR1 as SQVTM and CDR2 as ANQGSEA. V lost 1 base and J lost 8, with 11 bases in between. The CDR3 loop spans 12 amino acids. Written as DNA, the CDR3 is TGCAGCGTTGAAGGGTCGGACAGCGAAGCTTTCTTT. This sequence encodes CSVEGSDSEAFF.